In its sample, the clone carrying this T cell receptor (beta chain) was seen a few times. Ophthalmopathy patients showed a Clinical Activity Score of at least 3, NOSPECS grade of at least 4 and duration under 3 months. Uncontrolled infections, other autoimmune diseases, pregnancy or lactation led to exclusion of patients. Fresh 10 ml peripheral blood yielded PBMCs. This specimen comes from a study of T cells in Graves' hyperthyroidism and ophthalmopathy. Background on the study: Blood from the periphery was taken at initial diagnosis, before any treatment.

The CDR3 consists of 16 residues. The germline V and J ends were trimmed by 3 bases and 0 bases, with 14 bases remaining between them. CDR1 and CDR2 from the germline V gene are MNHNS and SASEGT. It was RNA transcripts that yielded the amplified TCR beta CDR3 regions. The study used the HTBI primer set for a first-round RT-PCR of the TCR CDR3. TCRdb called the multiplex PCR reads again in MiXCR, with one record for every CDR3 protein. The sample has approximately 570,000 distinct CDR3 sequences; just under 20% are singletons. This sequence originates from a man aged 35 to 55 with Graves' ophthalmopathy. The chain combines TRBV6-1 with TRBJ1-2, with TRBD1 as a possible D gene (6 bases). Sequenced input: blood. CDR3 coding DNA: TGTGCCAGCAGTGACACAGGGAGGGACGCTAACTATGGCTACACCTTC. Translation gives CASSDTGRDANYGYTF.